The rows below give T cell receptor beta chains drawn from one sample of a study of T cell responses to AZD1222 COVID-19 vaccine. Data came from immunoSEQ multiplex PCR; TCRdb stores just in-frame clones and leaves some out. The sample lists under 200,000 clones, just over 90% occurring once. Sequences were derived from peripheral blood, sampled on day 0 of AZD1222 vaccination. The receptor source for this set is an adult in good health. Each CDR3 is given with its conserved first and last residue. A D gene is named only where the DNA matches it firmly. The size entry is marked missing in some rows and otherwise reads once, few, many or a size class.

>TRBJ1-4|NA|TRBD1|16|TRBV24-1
CATSDPRTGSGEKLFF
TGTGCCACCAGTGATCCCCGGACAGGCAGCGGCGAAAAACTGTTTTTT
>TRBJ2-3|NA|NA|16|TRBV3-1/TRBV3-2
CASTPGRQSGTDTQYF
TGTGCCAGCACCCCGGGACGTCAATCTGGCACAGATACGCAGTATTTT
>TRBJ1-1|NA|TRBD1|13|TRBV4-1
CASSQLTGFEAFF
TGCGCCAGCAGCCAATTGACAGGGTTTGAAGCTTTCTTT
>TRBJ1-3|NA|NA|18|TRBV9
CASSPRGVSGSSGNTIYF
TGTGCCAGCAGCCCGAGGGGGGTGTCCGGAAGCTCTGGAAACACCATATATTTT
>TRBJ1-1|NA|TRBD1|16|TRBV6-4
CASSEFPHRGYTEAFF
TGTGCCAGCAGTGAGTTCCCTCACAGGGGGTACACTGAAGCTTTCTTT
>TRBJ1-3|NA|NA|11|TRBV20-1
CSALQGNTIYF
TGCAGTGCTCTACAGGGAAACACCATATATTTT
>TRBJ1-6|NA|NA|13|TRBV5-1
CASRRDFNSPLHF
TGCGCCAGCCGTCGGGACTTCAATTCACCCCTCCACTTT
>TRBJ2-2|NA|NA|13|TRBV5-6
CASSFRGSGELFF
TGTGCCAGCAGCTTCAGGGGCTCCGGGGAGCTGTTTTTT
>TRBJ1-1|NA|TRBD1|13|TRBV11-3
CASSRLRGQEAFF
TGTGCCAGCAGCCGTCTCAGGGGACAGGAAGCTTTCTTT
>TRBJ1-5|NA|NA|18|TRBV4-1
CASSQEGEGLISDQPQHF
TGCGCCAGCAGCCAAGAGGGGGAGGGTCTAATATCGGATCAGCCCCAGCATTTT
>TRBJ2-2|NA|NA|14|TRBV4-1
CASSQERRSGELFF
TGCGCCAGCAGCCAAGAGAGGCGGAGCGGGGAGCTGTTTTTT
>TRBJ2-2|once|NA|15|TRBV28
CASSLPLLNTGELFF
TGTGCCAGCAGTCTCCCCCTGTTGAACACCGGGGAGCTGTTTTTT
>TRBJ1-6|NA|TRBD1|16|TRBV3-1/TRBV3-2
CASSQRGQGSFSPLHF
TGTGCCAGCAGCCAACGCGGACAGGGGTCATTTTCACCCCTCCACTTT
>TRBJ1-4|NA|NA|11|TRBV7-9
CSRWRDEKLFF
TGTAGTCGGTGGAGGGATGAAAAACTGTTTTTT
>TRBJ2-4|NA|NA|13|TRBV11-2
CASSFRVLDIQYF
TGTGCCAGCAGCTTTAGGGTTTTGGACATTCAGTACTTC
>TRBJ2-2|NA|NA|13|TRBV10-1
CASSGQYAGELFF
TGCGCCAGCAGTGGCCAGTACGCCGGGGAGCTGTTTTTT
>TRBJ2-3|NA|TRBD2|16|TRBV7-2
CASSSLAGGSADTQYF
TGTGCCAGCAGCTCTCTAGCGGGGGGGAGCGCAGATACGCAGTATTTT
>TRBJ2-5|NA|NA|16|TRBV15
CATSRPHAGLGETQYF
TGTGCCACCAGCAGACCACATGCGGGTCTAGGGGAGACCCAGTACTTC
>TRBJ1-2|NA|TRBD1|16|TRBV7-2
CASSLEGQYTGSGYTF
TGTGCCAGCAGCTTAGAGGGACAGTACACTGGGAGTGGCTACACCTTC
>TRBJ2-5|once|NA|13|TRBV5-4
CASSLAGIETQYF
TGTGCCAGCAGCTTGGCTGGGATAGAGACCCAGTACTTC
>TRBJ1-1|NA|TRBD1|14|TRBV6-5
CASSPPGGRTEAFF
TGTGCCAGCAGTCCTCCAGGGGGCAGGACTGAAGCTTTCTTT
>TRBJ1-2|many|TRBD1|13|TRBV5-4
CASSYDRGVGYTF
TGTGCCAGCAGCTACGACAGGGGTGTGGGCTACACCTTC
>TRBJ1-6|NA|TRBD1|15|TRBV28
CASSLYRGYNSPLHF
TGTGCCAGCAGTTTATACAGGGGTTATAATTCACCCCTCCACTTT
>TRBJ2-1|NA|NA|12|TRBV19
CASSGGYNEQFF
TGTGCCAGTAGTGGGGGCTACAATGAGCAGTTCTTC
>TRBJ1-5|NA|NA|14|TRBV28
CASSLLTGGQPQHF
TGTGCCAGCAGTTTATTGACGGGTGGGCAGCCCCAGCATTTT
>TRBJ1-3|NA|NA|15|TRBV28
CASTSGGGTGNTIYF
TGTGCCAGCACTTCAGGCGGGGGGACTGGAAACACCATATATTTT
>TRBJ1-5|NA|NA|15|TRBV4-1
CASSQDQGSNQPQHF
TGCGCCAGCAGCCAAGATCAAGGTAGCAATCAGCCCCAGCATTTT
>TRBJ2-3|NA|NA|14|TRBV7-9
CASSLAPSPDTQYF
TGTGCCAGCAGCTTAGCCCCAAGTCCAGATACGCAGTATTTT
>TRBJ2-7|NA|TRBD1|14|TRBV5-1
CASSFSGTGNEQYF
TGCGCCAGCAGCTTTTCCGGGACAGGGAACGAGCAGTACTTC
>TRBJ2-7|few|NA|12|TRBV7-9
CASSLGTYEQYF
TGTGCCAGCAGCTTAGGGACCTACGAGCAGTACTTC
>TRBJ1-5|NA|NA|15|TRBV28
CASLRGGSSNQPQHF
TGTGCCAGCTTGCGGGGTGGCAGTAGCAATCAGCCCCAGCATTTT
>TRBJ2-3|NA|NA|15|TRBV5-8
CAGGRRAEGGYTQYF
TGTGCCGGGGGACGACGGGCCGAGGGTGGATATACGCAGTATTTT
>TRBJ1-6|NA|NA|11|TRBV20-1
CSAYNQGVLHF
TGCAGTGCCTACAACCAGGGAGTCCTCCACTTT
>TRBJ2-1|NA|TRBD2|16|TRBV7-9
CASSEQRLAGHNEQFF
TGTGCCAGCAGCGAACAGAGACTAGCGGGACACAATGAGCAGTTCTTC
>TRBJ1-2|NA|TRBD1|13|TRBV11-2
CASSSGQSYGYTF
TGTGCCAGCAGCTCGGGACAGAGCTATGGCTACACCTTC
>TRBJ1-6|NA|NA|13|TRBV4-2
CASSPTENSPLHF
TGTGCCAGCAGCCCGACAGAAAATTCACCCCTCCACTTT
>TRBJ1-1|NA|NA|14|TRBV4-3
CASSQEGTGTEAFF
TGCGCCAGCAGCCAAGAAGGCACAGGAACTGAAGCTTTCTTT
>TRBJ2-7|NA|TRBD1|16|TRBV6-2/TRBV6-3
CASSYSMGQGAYEQYF
TGTGCCAGCAGTTACTCGATGGGACAGGGGGCCTACGAGCAGTACTTC
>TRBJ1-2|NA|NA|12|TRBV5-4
CASSLSNYGYTF
TGTGCCAGCAGCTTGAGTAACTATGGCTACACCTTC
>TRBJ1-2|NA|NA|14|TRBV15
CATSRDGGNYGYTF
TGTGCCACCAGCAGAGACGGGGGGAACTATGGCTACACCTTC